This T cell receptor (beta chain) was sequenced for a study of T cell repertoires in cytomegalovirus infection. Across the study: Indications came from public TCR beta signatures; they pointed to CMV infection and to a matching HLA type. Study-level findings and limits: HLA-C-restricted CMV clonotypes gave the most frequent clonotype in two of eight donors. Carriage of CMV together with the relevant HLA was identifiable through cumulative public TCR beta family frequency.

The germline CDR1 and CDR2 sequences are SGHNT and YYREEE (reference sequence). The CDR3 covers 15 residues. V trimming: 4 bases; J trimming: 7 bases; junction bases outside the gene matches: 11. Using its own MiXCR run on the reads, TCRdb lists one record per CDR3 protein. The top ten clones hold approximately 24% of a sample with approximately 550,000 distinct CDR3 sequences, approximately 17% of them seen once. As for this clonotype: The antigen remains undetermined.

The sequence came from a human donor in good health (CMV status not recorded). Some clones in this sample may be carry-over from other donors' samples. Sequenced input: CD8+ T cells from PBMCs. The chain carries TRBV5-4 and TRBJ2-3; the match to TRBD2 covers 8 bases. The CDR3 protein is CASSRWTSRMNTQYF. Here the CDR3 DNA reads TGTGCCAGCAGCCGCTGGACTAGCAGGATGAATACGCAGTATTTT. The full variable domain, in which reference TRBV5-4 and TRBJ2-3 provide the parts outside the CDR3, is ETGVTQSPTHLIKTRGQQVTLRCSSQSGHNTVSWYQQALGQGPQFIFQYYREEENGRGNFPPRFSGLQFPNYSSELNVNALELDDSALYLCASSRWTSRMNTQYFGPGTRLTVL.